A single sample gave rise to the 20 T cell receptor beta chains below, sequenced in a study of T cell responses to AZD1222 COVID-19 vaccine. Data came from immunoSEQ multiplex PCR; TCRdb stores just in-frame clones and leaves some out. The sample contains about 150,000 clones, around 90% of which appear only once. This specimen was peripheral blood, taken on day 0 of AZD1222 vaccination. The source of these receptors is an adult in good health.

This clone appeared a single time. This chain joins TRBV10-1 and TRBJ1-5, with D possibly being TRBD1 (6 bases). The CDR3 spans 16 residues. V shed 3 bases and J shed 0 bases, with 12 bases lying between them. The germline V gene encodes CDR1 WNHNN and CDR2 SYGVQD (reference sequence). The CDR3 bases are TGCGCCAGCAGTGATTTGGGGGCCGATAGCAATCAGCCCCAGCATTTT. Residues: CASSDLGADSNQPQHF.

The chain carries TRBV5-6 and TRBJ1-2; D is undetermined. Germline V gene data show CDR1 as SGHDT and CDR2 as YYEEEE. This CDR3 is built from 11 residues. V was trimmed by 4 bases and J by 13 bases, leaving 14 bases between them. The CDR3 bases are TGTGCCAGCAGCCCCCTGACACTGCCCACCTTC. Amino acids: CASSPLTLPTF.

The gene calls are TRBV28 and TRBJ2-1, with D tentatively TRBD2 (5 bases). Trimming stripped 4 bases from V and 0 bases from J, with 10 bases between. The CDR3 runs to 15 residues. CDR1 and CDR2 from the germline V gene are MDHEN and SYDVKM. CDR3 bases: TGTGCCAGCAGTTGGGAGTATAGCTCCTACAATGAGCAGTTCTTC. Amino acids: CASSWEYSSYNEQFF.

The rearrangement joins TRBV28 to TRBJ2-4; D might be TRBD2 (5 bases). The V and J ends lost 6 bases and 1 base respectively, with 13 bases between them. Germline CDR1 MDHEN, CDR2 SYDVKM. This CDR3 contains 15 residues. In DNA form, the CDR3 reads TGTGCCAGCAGCCTCCCGGGGATGGCCAAAAACATTCAGTACTTC. It codes for CASSLPGMAKNIQYF.

The chain employs TRBV11-2 and TRBJ1-1, with D uncertain. The CDR3 contains 14 residues. Trimming removed 5 bases from V and 1 base from J, with 11 bases in between. The germline V gene has CDR1 SGHAT and CDR2 FQNNGV. For the CDR3, the DNA is TGTGCCAGCAGCAACCCCAGAGAGAACACTGAAGCTTTCTTT. It encodes CASSNPRENTEAFF.

The gene calls are TRBV6-5 and TRBJ2-3; D gene uncertain. Trimming left V 9 bases short and J 0 bases short, with 7 bases between. The CDR3 is made up of 12 amino acids. Germline V lookup: CDR1 MNHEY, CDR2 SVGAGI. Here the CDR3 reads CASWYSTDTQYF. The CDR3 DNA reads as TGTGCCAGTTGGTATAGCACAGATACGCAGTATTTT.

In its sample, this clone was seen once. The gene calls are TRBV19 and TRBJ1-2; D is possibly TRBD1 (5 bases). CDR1 and CDR2 from the germline V gene are LNHDA and SQIVND (reference sequence). The CDR3 consists of 15 residues. Trimming stripped 1 base from V and 5 bases from J, with 14 bases between. This chain's CDR3 is CASSIGGTPDYGYTF. The DNA for the CDR3 is TGTGCCAGTAGTATAGGAGGGACGCCTGATTATGGCTACACCTTC.

The chain uses TRBV5-1 and TRBJ1-2; D is unresolved. This CDR3 is 18 amino acids long. Germline CDR1 SGHRS, CDR2 YFSETQ. The germline V and J ends were trimmed by 4 bases and 0 bases, with 22 bases remaining between them. CDR3 in amino acids: CASSPDGGGVPSNYGYTF. CDR3 in DNA: TGCGCCAGCAGCCCCGACGGTGGCGGAGTTCCATCTAACTATGGCTACACCTTC.

The CDR3 DNA reads as TGTGCCAGCAGCTCAGGAACCTCCTACGAGCAGTACTTC. Translation gives CASSSGTSYEQYF. V gene TRBV11-3 combines with J gene TRBJ2-7; D is unresolved. CDR3 length: 13 amino acids. From germline, CDR1 is SGHNT and CDR2 YENEEA. Trimming left V 4 bases short and J 0 bases short, with 7 bases between.

The rearrangement joins TRBV6-2 or TRBV6-3 to TRBJ1-2; D ambiguous. V lost 2 bases and J 6 bases, leaving 16 bases between the germline ends. This CDR3 region has 15 residues. Germline V gene sequence: CDR1 MNHEY, CDR2 SVGEGT. CDR3 loop: CASSYLGRLTDGYTF. CDR3 bases: TGTGCCAGCAGTTACCTGGGGAGACTCACGGATGGCTACACCTTC.

The count of this clone is one. The rearrangement uses TRBV19 and TRBJ2-2, with D possibly TRBD1 on 6 matching bases. This CDR3 has 17 residues. In germline, CDR1 is LNHDA, CDR2 SQIVND (reference sequence). V shed 1 base and J shed 1 base, with 13 bases lying between them. The CDR3 region has the DNA TGTGCCAGTAGTATAGCCCGAACGGACAGGAACACCGGGGAGCTGTTTTTT. Its translation is CASSIARTDRNTGELFF.

This chain uses TRBV7-7 with TRBJ1-4; TRBD1 is a possible D gene (6 bases). V gave up 5 bases and J gave up 7 bases, with 17 bases separating them. The CDR3 loop spans 15 amino acids. Germline loops: CDR1 SSHAT, CDR2 FNYEAQ (reference sequence). The CDR3 loop reads CASSQGTSASEKLFF. Written as DNA, the CDR3 is TGTGCCAGCAGCCAGGGGACGTCCGCGAGTGAAAAACTGTTTTTT.

V and J are TRBV5-4 and TRBJ1-5; D is ambiguous. Trimming took 5 bases from V and 4 from J, leaving 7 bases between them. Germline V gene lookup returns CDR1 SGHNT and CDR2 YYREEE (reference sequence). CDR3 length: 12 amino acids. CDR3 sequence: CASRRDNQPQHF. CDR3 DNA sequence: TGTGCCAGCAGGAGGGATAATCAGCCCCAGCATTTT.

The chain joins TRBV9 to TRBJ2-1; D is uncertain. Germline loops: CDR1 SGDLS, CDR2 YYNGEE. The CDR3 has 12 residues. V lost 8 bases and J lost 4, with 10 bases in between. The CDR3 sequence: CASGKAYNEQFF. For the CDR3, the DNA is TGTGCCAGTGGAAAGGCGTACAATGAGCAGTTCTTC.

The chain employs TRBV6-5 and TRBJ2-3; D might be TRBD1 (6 bases). Germline-derived CDR1 and CDR2 are MNHEY and SVGAGI. The CDR3 runs 14 residues. The germline V and J ends were trimmed by 6 bases and 2 bases, with 12 bases remaining between them. CDR3 sequence reads: CASRRWDNTDTQYF. The CDR3 coding sequence is TGTGCCAGCAGACGATGGGACAACACAGATACGCAGTATTTT.

The chain employs TRBV10-3 and TRBJ1-5; the D is unclear. This CDR3 contains 14 residues. The V end was cut by 1 base, the J end by 8 bases, with 12 bases between. Germline V gene lookup returns CDR1 ENHRY and CDR2 SYGVKD. CDR3 nucleotides: TGTGCCATCAGTGAGTGGCGGGCTCCGGAGCCCCAGCATTTT. Translated: CAISEWRAPEPQHF.

The chain joins TRBV7-3 to TRBJ1-5, with a possible D match to TRBD1 (6 bases). V lost 5 bases and J lost 5, with 16 bases in between. This CDR3 comprises 15 residues. The germline V gene has CDR1 SGHTA and CDR2 FQGTGA. The CDR3 DNA is TGTGCCAGCAGCGCCTTAACAGGGCCCGATCAGCCCCAGCATTTT. This sequence encodes CASSALTGPDQPQHF.

This sequence joins TRBV9 and TRBJ2-1, with D possibly matching TRBD1 (6 bases). This CDR3 spans 15 amino acids. The V gene lost 2 bases and the J gene lost 2 bases, with 11 bases spanning the gap. Germline V gives CDR1 SGDLS, CDR2 YYNGEE. Here the CDR3 reads CASSVRGQPYNEQFF. For the CDR3, the DNA is TGTGCCAGCAGCGTTAGAGGACAGCCCTACAATGAGCAGTTCTTC.

V usage is TRBV12-3 or TRBV12-4 and J usage is TRBJ1-1; TRBD1 is a possible D gene (5 bases). V lost 3 bases and J lost 3, with 8 bases in between. The CDR3 consists of 13 residues. CDR3 residues: CASSLQGHTEAFF. The CDR3 DNA sequence: TGTGCCAGCAGTTTGCAGGGTCACACTGAAGCTTTCTTT.

The rearrangement uses TRBV6-6 and TRBJ1-5; the match to TRBD1 covers 9 bases. V lost 6 bases and J lost 7; bases outside the gene matches: 7. Germline assignment: CDR1 MNHNY and CDR2 SVGAGI (reference sequence). The CDR3 sequence is 14 residues long. In DNA form, the CDR3 reads TGTGCCAGCAGCCCGGACAGGGGTCGGCAGCCCCAGCATTTT. Translated, it gives CASSPDRGRQPQHF.